This is a list of T cell receptor beta chains from one sample in a study of draining lymph node invasion in breast cancer. MiXCR was run by TCRdb on the bulk RNA-seq reads, yielding one entry per CDR3 protein. The data hold under 4,000 distinct CDR3 sequences, with about 73% observed a single time. The sample taken for sequencing was sorted memory CD4+ effector T cells from a lymph node. These receptors all stem from a female donor with luminal breast cancer. The CDR3 runs from the conserved cysteine through the conserved F or W. D genes are given only for firm matches. The size entry is marked missing in some rows and otherwise reads once, few, many or a size class.

D | size | J | V | CDR3 | DNA
. | . | TRBJ2-1 | TRBV6-4 | CASSEWLGNEQFF | TGTGCCAGCAGTGAGTGGCTAGGGAATGAGCAGTTCTTC
. | . | TRBJ2-1 | TRBV11-2 | CASSLEPLGEQFF | TGTGCCAGCAGCTTAGAGCCGCTCGGGGAGCAGTTCTTC
. | . | TRBJ2-1 | TRBV6-7 | CASSVPTRLNNEQFF | TGTGCCAGCAGTGTACCGACCCGACTGAACAATGAGCAGTTCTTC
. | . | TRBJ1-2 | TRBV9 | CASSVDAAPWGYTF | TGTGCCAGCAGCGTAGATGCGGCTCCTTGGGGCTACACCTTC
. | few | TRBJ1-2 | TRBV12-3/TRBV12-4 | CASREDHTSGYTF | TGTGCCAGCAGAGAGGACCATACGAGTGGCTACACCTTC
. | once | TRBJ1-1 | TRBV5-6 | CASSFRPGGYTEAFF | TGTGCCAGCAGCTTTCGACCCGGTGGGTACACTGAAGCTTTCTTT
. | few | TRBJ2-1 | TRBV13 | CASSLDMRLGLSEQFF | TGTGCCAGCAGCTTAGATATGAGACTAGGGTTATCTGAGCAGTTCTTC
. | . | TRBJ2-3 | TRBV18 | CASSRNSGGTDTQYF | TGTGCCAGCTCACGAAATTCGGGGGGCACAGATACGCAGTATTTT
TRBD2 | . | TRBJ2-4 | TRBV5-4 | CASSSGLAGENIQYF | TGTGCCAGCAGCTCGGGGCTAGCGGGGGAAAACATTCAGTACTTC
TRBD2 | once | TRBJ2-1 | TRBV20-1 | CSAPGTSGGNEQFF | TGCAGTGCTCCTGGGACTAGCGGAGGCAATGAGCAGTTCTTC
TRBD1 | . | TRBJ2-1 | TRBV7-2 | CASKHGPGQGMGEQFF | TGTGCCAGCAAACATGGACCGGGACAGGGTATGGGTGAGCAGTTCTTC
TRBD2 | . | TRBJ2-1 | TRBV19 | CASSIQAGAHPWENEQFF | TGTGCCAGTAGTATACAAGCGGGGGCCCACCCATGGGAGAATGAGCAGTTCTTC
. | . | TRBJ1-5 | TRBV20-1 | CSAREVQNQPQHF | TGCAGTGCTAGAGAGGTGCAGAATCAGCCCCAGCATTTT
. | . | TRBJ1-3 | TRBV20-1 | CSAPEGSRGNTIYF | TGCAGTGCGCCCGAGGGCTCGCGAGGAAACACCATATATTTT
. | . | TRBJ2-5 | TRBV5-1 | CASSLEGNGETQYF | TGCGCCAGCAGCTTGGAAGGGAACGGGGAGACCCAGTACTTC
. | once | TRBJ1-3 | TRBV6-1 | CASSSEFSGNTIYF | TGTGCCAGCAGTTCCGAGTTTTCTGGAAACACCATATATTTT
. | . | TRBJ2-5 | TRBV10-3 | CATEAYLGETQYF | TGTGCCACGGAGGCGTATTTAGGGGAGACCCAGTACTTC
TRBD2 | . | TRBJ2-7 | TRBV6-6 | CASRTGLAAYEQYF | TGTGCCAGCAGAACCGGACTAGCCGCCTACGAGCAGTACTTC
. | once | TRBJ2-7 | TRBV5-1 | CASSGSGSSYEQYF | TGCGCCAGCAGCGGTAGCGGAAGCTCCTACGAGCAGTACTTC
. | . | TRBJ1-5 | TRBV12-3/TRBV12-4 | CASSFREGQPQHF | TGTGCCAGCAGTTTCAGGGAGGGTCAGCCCCAGCATTTT
. | few | TRBJ1-6 | TRBV5-1 | CASSLGQNNSPLHF | TGCGCCAGCAGCTTGGGACAGAATAATTCACCCCTCCACTTT
. | . | TRBJ1-2 | TRBV7-2 | CASSLEGRGGYTF | TGTGCCAGCAGCTTAGAAGGGCGCGGCGGCTACACCTTC
TRBD1 | . | TRBJ2-1 | TRBV19 | CASSPTGVLSNEQFF | TGTGCCAGTAGTCCCACAGGGGTGCTTTCCAATGAGCAGTTCTTC
. | once | TRBJ2-1 | TRBV20-1 | CSAPLAGDYNEQFF | TGCAGTGCACCTCTAGCAGGCGATTACAATGAGCAGTTCTTC
. | . | TRBJ1-1 | TRBV10-2 | CASSPPRAGRPEAFF | TGCGCCAGCAGTCCCCCCCGGGCAGGGCGACCTGAAGCTTTCTTT
. | . | TRBJ2-1 | TRBV6-1 | CASSELGSLGNEQFF | TGTGCCAGCAGTGAATTAGGGTCCTTGGGCAATGAGCAGTTCTTC
. | . | TRBJ1-4 | TRBV7-1 | CASSSSDRGEKLFF | TGTGCCAGCAGCTCTAGTGACCGGGGTGAAAAACTGTTTTTT